This TCR beta chain was sequenced in a study of CD8+ T cells in alopecia areata. The wider study: Tofacitinib exposure lasted 6 to 18 months, followed by 6 months off drug. General study points: Tofacitinib did not eliminate many expanded lesional clones from scalp or blood.

The CDR3 is 15 amino acids. Losses at the gene ends were 1 base for V and 4 bases for J; bases not matched to a gene: 5. Germline V gene lookup returns CDR1 SGHRS and CDR2 YFSETQ. cDNA prepared by RNA extraction and subsequent reverse transcription served as the template for sequencing. Sequencing used immunoSEQ multiplex PCR; TCRdb keeps in-frame clones, though not all of them. The sample has some 170,000 clones; about three fifths are singletons. As to this clone: Antigen unknown.

Specified treatment: oral pan-JAK inhibitor, 5-10 mg twice daily. The starting material was CD4+ T cells sorted from blood, obtained at approximately week 61, from a patient treated with tofacitinib. This receptor was obtained from a human donor with alopecia areata. The rearrangement links TRBV5-1 to TRBJ2-3, with 8 bases lining up with TRBD2. CDR3 sequence: CASSLNSGGSDTQYF. The CDR3 nucleotides are TGCGCCAGCAGCTTGAACAGCGGGGGTTCAGATACGCAGTATTTT. Variable domain in full (rest from reference TRBV5-1 and TRBJ2-3): KAGVTQTPRYLIKTRGQQVTLSCSPISGHRSVSWYQQTPGQGLQFLFEYFSETQRNKGNFPGRFSGRQFSNSRSEMNVSTLELGDSALYLCASSLNSGGSDTQYFGPGTRLTVL.